This paragraph covers one TCR beta chain sequence. Its antigen is currently not known. Base quality data are lacking; no much larger clone is found one base away. The control group consisted of roughly 10 patients who received myeloablative marrow transplants with methotrexate plus a calcineurin inhibitor and who were sampled 1 year after transplant. Peripheral blood and bone marrow mononuclear cells were isolated by Ficoll-Hypaque density centrifugation and were cryopreserved. TRB sequencing used genomic DNA with the immunoSEQ assay at survey resolution or the hsTCRB kit. Per the source publication's procedure: Initial read processing used immunoSEQ software, and repertoire analyses used the LymphoSeq R package. Clonality was computed as 1 minus normalized Shannon entropy; Gini coefficient was also calculated for each TRB dataset. Phenotypes of unsorted samples were inferred by mapping TRB sequences from sorted subsets of the recipient or donor onto unsorted samples of the same recipient. This is the immuneACCESS table as TCRdb keeps it, with only in-frame sequences that have V and J called. A part of the clones is gone; compared with another copy, unresolved V genes explain less than half, and the rest is unexplained. The DNA was the basis for D and trimming; V, J and clone size are from that table. Counted in this sample were about 4,500 clones; around 66% of them appeared once. Jointly, the top ten make up around half of the sample.

The data were obtained in a study of T cells after posttransplantation cyclophosphamide (dated by TCRdb to the mid-2010s). Turning to the overall study: The study tracked T cell repertoire reconstitution by TRB sequencing after myeloablative bone marrow transplantation using posttransplantation cyclophosphamide as GVHD prophylaxis. Up to 3 additional blood samples from 2 to 5.2 years after transplant were also TRB-sequenced in 3 patients, as was pretransplant blood from several patients. Antigen receptor sequencing was done on samples from about 40 PTCy-treated patients and from under 20 related bone marrow donors of those patients. Blood from every one of the approximately 33 PTCy patients who had 1-year posttransplant specimens underwent TRB sequencing. Public TRB sequences were searched against a database of over 3,600 sequences associated with responses to pathogens, tumor antigens, self-antigens and alloantigens. Because TRA and TRB clonality correlated tightly in about 10 samples, later TCR analyses were limited to TRB.

Relative to germline, V is 3 bases shorter and J is 14 bases shorter, with 17 bases between their ends. The CDR3 goes from the cysteine to the phenylalanine over 14 residues. The read is trimmed to its CDR3 DNA, 42 bases read in frame from base 1. In the germline V gene, CDR1 corresponds to SNHLY and CDR2 to FYNNEI. The investigation overall reported the following: The TRB repertoires of T cells infiltrating skin or GI tract showed only limited overlap with the TRB repertoires of T cells in blood. Donor-recipient similarity was low at 1-2 months but increased during the first year, and donor CD8+ memory clones often dominated later blood repertoires. Across 45 or so patients, TRB clonality was highly associated with recipient CMV seropositivity and CMV reactivation, and PTCy diversity was similar to diversity in CNI/methotrexate controls.

This sequence uses TRBV2 and TRBJ1-6; TRBD1 is a possible D gene, resting on 6 matching bases. This sequence was found in a female patient aged 50-65 years who received an allogeneic stem cell transplant from an unrelated donor, was CMV-positive, and had acute and chronic GVHD. It is possible that, after a transplant, some T cells come from the graft donor. The source was PBMCs, collected 300 to 330 days after allogeneic stem cell transplant with calcineurin inhibitor and methotrexate. Here the CDR3 is given as CASSDGQLVWSLHF. The DNA sequence reads TGTGCCAGCAGTGATGGACAGTTGGTTTGGTCCCTCCACTTT.